These T cell receptor beta chains were read from a single sample in a study of regulatory T cells in long-lasting Graves disease. TCRdb fed the multiplex PCR reads into MiXCR, producing one record per CDR3 protein. Among 600,000 to 850,000 distinct CDR3 sequences listed, around 32% were seen once. This specimen was peripheral blood mononuclear cells (PBMCs), taken when the disease was refractory, from a patient treated with antithyroid drugs. These receptors were obtained from a female donor with Graves disease. Each CDR3 is given with its conserved first and last residue. The D gene is left open where the match is weak. Only part of the rows carry a size: once, few, many, or a class if the clone is expanded.

D gene | J gene | clone size | V gene | CDR3 protein | CDR3 DNA
TRBD2 | TRBJ2-2 | few | TRBV30 | CAWSGLAGTGELFF | TGTGCCTGGAGCGGACTAGCGGGCACCGGGGAGCTGTTTTTT
. | TRBJ2-7 | . | TRBV6-1 | CASMGTPYEQYF | TGTGCCAGCATGGGTACCCCCTACGAGCAGTACTTC
. | TRBJ1-5 | few | TRBV28 | CASSLAGPSNQPQHF | TGTGCCAGCAGTTTGGCCGGACCTAGCAATCAGCCCCAGCATTTT
. | TRBJ2-3 | once | TRBV11-2 | CASSLLAQRTDTQYF | TGTGCCAGCAGCTTACTAGCACAACGCACAGATACGCAGTATTTT
TRBD1 | TRBJ2-5 | . | TRBV11-2 | CASSAGDSPRETQYF | TGTGCCAGCAGCGCCGGGGACAGCCCCAGGGAGACCCAGTACTTC
. | TRBJ2-7 | . | TRBV12-3/TRBV12-4 | CANSLADEQYF | TGTGCCAACAGTTTAGCCGACGAGCAGTACTTC
TRBD2 | TRBJ2-5 | . | TRBV3-1 | CASSQDLAAQETQYF | TGTGCCAGCAGCCAAGACCTAGCGGCGCAAGAGACCCAGTACTTC
TRBD1 | TRBJ1-5 | . | TRBV20-1 | CSATPGQGDQPQHF | TGCAGTGCTACCCCGGGACAGGGGGATCAGCCCCAGCATTTT
. | TRBJ1-5 | . | TRBV20-1 | CSAALLEFSNQPQHF | TGCAGTGCTGCTCTTCTGGAGTTTAGCAATCAGCCCCAGCATTTT
. | TRBJ1-6 | . | TRBV7-2 | CASSWSRDSPLHF | TGTGCCAGCAGCTGGTCAAGGGATTCACCCCTCCACTTT
. | TRBJ1-2 | many | TRBV2 | CASSEGGDYGYTF | TGTGCCAGCAGTGAGGGGGGAGACTATGGCTACACCTTC
. | TRBJ1-2 | few | TRBV6-1 | CASSLDGGLNGYTF | TGTGCCAGCAGCCTGGACGGGGGGCTCAATGGCTACACCTTC
. | TRBJ2-7 | . | TRBV29-1 | CSVADGVPYEQYF | TGCAGCGTCGCCGACGGAGTTCCCTACGAGCAGTACTTC
. | TRBJ1-2 | many | TRBV7-3 | CASSLGTTYGYTF | TGTGCCAGCAGCTTGGGGACGACCTATGGCTACACCTTC
. | TRBJ2-4 | few | TRBV20-1 | CSASGPNENIQYF | TGCAGTGCTAGCGGCCCAAATGAAAACATTCAGTACTTC
. | TRBJ1-5 | . | TRBV20-1 | CSARDVGGGYQPQHF | TGCAGTGCTAGAGATGTAGGCGGGGGTTATCAGCCCCAGCATTTT
. | TRBJ1-2 | . | TRBV7-9 | CASSPLGANYGYTF | TGTGCCAGCAGCCCTTTAGGCGCTAACTATGGCTACACCTTC
. | TRBJ2-6 | . | TRBV7-9 | CASSLGVVGSSGANVLTF | TGTGCCAGCAGCTTAGGGGTGGTCGGAAGCTCTGGGGCCAACGTCCTGACTTTC
. | TRBJ1-5 | . | TRBV30 | CAWSISSPNQPQHF | TGTGCCTGGAGTATCTCGTCCCCAAATCAGCCCCAGCATTTT
. | TRBJ2-2 | . | TRBV9 | CASSVVDSVTGELFF | TGTGCCAGCAGCGTAGTGGATAGCGTGACCGGGGAGCTGTTTTTT
. | TRBJ1-2 | few | TRBV18 | CASSPGRENGYTF | TGTGCCAGCTCACCGGGAAGGGAAAACGGCTACACCTTC
. | TRBJ1-2 | few | TRBV28 | CASSFEGTPNYGYTF | TGTGCCAGCAGTTTTGAGGGGACACCCAACTATGGCTACACCTTC
. | TRBJ1-4 | many | TRBV27 | CASCPNGEEKLFF | TGTGCCAGCTGCCCCAACGGCGAGGAAAAACTGTTTTTT
. | TRBJ1-1 | . | TRBV12-3/TRBV12-4 | CASSSRGGAFF | TGTGCCAGCAGTTCCCGCGGGGGAGCTTTCTTT
. | TRBJ2-2 | . | TRBV6-5 | CASSYGTMNTGELFF | TGTGCCAGCAGTTACGGGACAATGAACACCGGGGAGCTGTTTTTT
TRBD1 | TRBJ2-7 | . | TRBV6-1 | CASSDSGTGVYEQYF | TGCGCCAGCAGTGACTCCGGGACAGGGGTCTACGAGCAGTACTTC
. | TRBJ1-2 | few | TRBV28 | CASSLVAYGYTF | TGTGCCAGCAGTTTGGTTGCCTATGGCTACACCTTC
TRBD2 | TRBJ2-2 | many | TRBV12-3/TRBV12-4 | CASRTPRGGTGELFF | TGTGCCAGCAGAACCCCCCGCGGGGGCACCGGGGAGCTGTTTTTT
. | TRBJ2-7 | . | TRBV5-1 | CASSSRGPTYGQYF | TGCGCCAGCAGCTCCCGGGGCCCTACCTACGGGCAGTACTTC
. | TRBJ1-2 | . | TRBV7-9 | CASSTSSWLDYGYTF | TGTGCCAGCAGTACAAGCTCGTGGTTAGACTATGGCTACACCTTC